This T cell receptor beta chain emerged from a study of blood T cell repertoires in COVID-19. In the study overall: COVID-19 samples collected from the United States, Italy and Spain covered acute and convalescent phases.

Source study methods: Nucleated cell number was recorded as an estimate derived from reference gene primer amplification. TCRdb's copy holds only in-frame clones and misses some; the assay was immunoSEQ multiplex PCR. V and J calls and clone size come straight from that table; D and trimming were deduced from the DNA. The sample has about 160,000 clones, roughly 84% seen once; the top ten hold about 10%. The CDR3 has 11 residues. Germline-derived CDR1 and CDR2 are ENHRY and SYGVKD. V dropped 8 bases and J dropped 10; count of bases not matched to a gene: 3. The chain carries TRBV10-3 and TRBJ2-1; 9 nucleotides align to TRBD2. The TCR was taken from a woman aged 80 or older with active or convalescent COVID-19. Sequencing input: peripheral blood. The CDR3 DNA reads TGTGCCATCGCGGGGGGGCCCGAGCAGTTCTTC. It yields the protein CAIAGGPEQFF.